This T cell receptor beta chain comes out of a study of tissue T cells after allogeneic stem cell transplantation. TCRdb's copy holds only in-frame clones and misses some; the assay was immunoSEQ multiplex PCR. Altogether 950 to 1,500 clones are present, about 73% being singletons, with the ten largest covering about 25%. This clonotype originated in an older male patient with steroid-refractory graft-versus-host disease after an allogeneic stem cell transplant. The T cells may partly be graft donor cells. The sample consisted of skin, taken at autopsy.

CDR3 DNA: TGTGCCAGCAGCCAAACCGGGACAGGGGGAGACGAGCAGTACTTC. Translation gives CASSQTGTGGDEQYF. This sequence joins TRBV4-2 and TRBJ2-7, with TRBD1 matching 11 bases. Germline values: CDR1 LGHNA, CDR2 YNFKEQ. The J segment lost 5 bases and the V segment lost 2 bases, leaving 5 bases of the junction unmatched. The CDR3 has 15 residues.